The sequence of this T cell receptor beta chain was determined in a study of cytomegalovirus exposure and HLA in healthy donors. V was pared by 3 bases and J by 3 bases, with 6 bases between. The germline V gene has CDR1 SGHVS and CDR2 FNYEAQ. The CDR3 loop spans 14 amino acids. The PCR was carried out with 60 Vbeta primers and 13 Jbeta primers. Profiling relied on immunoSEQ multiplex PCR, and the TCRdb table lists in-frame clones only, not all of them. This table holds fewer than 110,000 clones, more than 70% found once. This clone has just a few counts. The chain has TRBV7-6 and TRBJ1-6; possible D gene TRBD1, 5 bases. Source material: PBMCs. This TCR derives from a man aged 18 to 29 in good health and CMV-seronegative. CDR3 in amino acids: CASSLGGYNSPLHF. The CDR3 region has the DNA TGTGCCAGCAGCTTGGGGGGCTATAATTCACCCCTCCACTTT. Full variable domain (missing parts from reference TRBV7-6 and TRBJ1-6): GAGVSQSPRYKVTKRGQDVALRCDPISGHVSLYWYRQALGQGPEFLTYFNYEAQQDKSGLPNDRFSAERPEGSISTLTIQRTEQRDSAMYRCASSLGGYNSPLHFGNGTRLTVT.